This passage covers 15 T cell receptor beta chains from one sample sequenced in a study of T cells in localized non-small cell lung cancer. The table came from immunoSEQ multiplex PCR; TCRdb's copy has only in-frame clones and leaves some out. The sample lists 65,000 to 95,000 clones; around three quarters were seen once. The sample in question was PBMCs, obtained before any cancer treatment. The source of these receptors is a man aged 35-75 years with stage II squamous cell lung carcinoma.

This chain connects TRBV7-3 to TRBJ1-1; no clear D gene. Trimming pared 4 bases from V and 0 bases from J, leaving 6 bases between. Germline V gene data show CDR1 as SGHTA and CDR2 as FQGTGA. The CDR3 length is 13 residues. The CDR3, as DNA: TGTGCCAGCAGCTCTAACGTGAACACTGAAGCTTTCTTT. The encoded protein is CASSSNVNTEAFF. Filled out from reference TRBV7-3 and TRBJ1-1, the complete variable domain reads GAGVSQTPSNKVTEKGKYVELRCDPISGHTALYWYRQSLGQGPEFLIYFQGTGAADDSGLPNDRFFAVRPEGSVSTLKIQRTERGDSAVYLCASSSNVNTEAFFGQGTRLTVV.

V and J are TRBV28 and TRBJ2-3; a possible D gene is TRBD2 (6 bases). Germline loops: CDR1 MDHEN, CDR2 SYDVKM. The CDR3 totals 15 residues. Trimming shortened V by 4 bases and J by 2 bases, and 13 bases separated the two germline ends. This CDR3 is CASSYLSGTTDTQYF. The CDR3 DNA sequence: TGTGCCAGCAGTTACCTTAGCGGCACCACAGATACGCAGTATTTT.

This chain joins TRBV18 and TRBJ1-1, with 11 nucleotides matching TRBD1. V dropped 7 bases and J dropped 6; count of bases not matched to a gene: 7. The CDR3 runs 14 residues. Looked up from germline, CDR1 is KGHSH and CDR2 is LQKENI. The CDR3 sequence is CASLADRGLSEAFF. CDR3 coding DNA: TGTGCCAGCTTAGCGGACAGGGGGCTCTCTGAAGCTTTCTTT. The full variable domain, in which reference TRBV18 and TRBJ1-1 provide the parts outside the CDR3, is NAGVMQNPRHLVRRRGQEARLRCSPMKGHSHVYWYRQLPEEGLKFMVYLQKENIIDESGMPKERFSAEFPKEGPSILRIQQVVRGDSAAYFCASLADRGLSEAFFGQGTRLTVV.

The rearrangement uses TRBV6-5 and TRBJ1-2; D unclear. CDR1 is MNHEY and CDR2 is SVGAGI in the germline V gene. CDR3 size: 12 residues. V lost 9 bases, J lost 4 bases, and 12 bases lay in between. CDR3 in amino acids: CASSGLFYGYTF. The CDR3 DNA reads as TGTGCCAGTTCAGGATTATTCTATGGCTACACCTTC.

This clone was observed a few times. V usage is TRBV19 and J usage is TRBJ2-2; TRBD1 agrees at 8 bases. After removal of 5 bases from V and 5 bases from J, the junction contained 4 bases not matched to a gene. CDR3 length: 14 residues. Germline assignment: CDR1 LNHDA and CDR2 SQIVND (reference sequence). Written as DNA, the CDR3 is TGTGCCAGTAGTGTCGGACAGGGTACCGGGGAGCTGTTTTTT. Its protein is CASSVGQGTGELFF.

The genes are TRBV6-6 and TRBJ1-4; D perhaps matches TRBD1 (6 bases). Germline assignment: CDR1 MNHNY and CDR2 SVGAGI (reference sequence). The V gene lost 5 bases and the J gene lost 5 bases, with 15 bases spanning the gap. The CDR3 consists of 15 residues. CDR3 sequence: CASSPRQALNEKLFF. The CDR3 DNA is TGTGCCAGCAGTCCTCGACAGGCCCTCAATGAAAAACTGTTTTTT.

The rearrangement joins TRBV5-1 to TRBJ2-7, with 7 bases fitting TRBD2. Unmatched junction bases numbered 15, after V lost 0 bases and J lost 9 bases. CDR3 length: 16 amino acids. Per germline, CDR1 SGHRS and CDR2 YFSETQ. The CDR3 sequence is CASSLGGTDASGGQYF. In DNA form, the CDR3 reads TGCGCCAGCAGCTTGGGTGGGACTGATGCCTCGGGAGGGCAGTACTTC.

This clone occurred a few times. CDR3 loop: CASSSQRGTVNQPQHF. DNA of the CDR3: TGTGCCAGCAGCTCTCAAAGGGGGACAGTTAATCAGCCCCAGCATTTT. The V gene is TRBV27, the J gene TRBJ1-5; the match to TRBD1 covers 7 bases. The germline CDR1 and CDR2 sequences are MNHEY and SMNVEV (reference sequence). J lost 4 bases, V lost 6 bases, and 12 bases had no gene match. This CDR3 spans 16 amino acids.

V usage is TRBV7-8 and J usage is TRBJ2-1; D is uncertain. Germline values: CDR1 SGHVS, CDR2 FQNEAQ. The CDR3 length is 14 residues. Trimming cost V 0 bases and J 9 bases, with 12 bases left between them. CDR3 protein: CASSLAVSPGEQFF. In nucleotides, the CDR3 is TGTGCCAGCAGCTTAGCAGTATCACCGGGTGAGCAGTTCTTC.

DNA for the CDR3: TGTGCCAGCAGGTACGCCTACGAGCAGTACTTC. Translation: CASRYAYEQYF. V usage is TRBV2 and J usage is TRBJ2-7; D remains ambiguous. The ends were cut back, 6 bases at V and 2 bases at J, with 5 bases in the middle. This CDR3 region has 11 residues. CDR1 SNHLY and CDR2 FYNNEI come from the germline V gene.

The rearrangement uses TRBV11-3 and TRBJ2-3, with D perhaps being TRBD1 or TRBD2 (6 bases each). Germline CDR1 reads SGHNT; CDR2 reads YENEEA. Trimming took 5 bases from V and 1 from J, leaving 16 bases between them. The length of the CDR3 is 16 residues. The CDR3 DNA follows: TGTGCCAGCAGCGGGAACAGGGAGGTCCGCACAGATACGCAGTATTTT. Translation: CASSGNREVRTDTQYF. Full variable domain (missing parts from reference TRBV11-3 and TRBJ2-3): EAGVVQSPRYKIIEKKQPVAFWCNPISGHNTLYWYLQNLGQGPELLIRYENEEAVDDSQLPKDRFSAERLKGVDSTLKIQPAELGDSAVYLCASSGNREVRTDTQYFGPGTRLTVL.

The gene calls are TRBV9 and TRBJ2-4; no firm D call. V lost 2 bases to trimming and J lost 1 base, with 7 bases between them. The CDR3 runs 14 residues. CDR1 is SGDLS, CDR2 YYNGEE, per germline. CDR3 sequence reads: CASSVSHAKNIQYF. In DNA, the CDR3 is TGTGCCAGCAGCGTTTCACACGCCAAAAACATTCAGTACTTC.

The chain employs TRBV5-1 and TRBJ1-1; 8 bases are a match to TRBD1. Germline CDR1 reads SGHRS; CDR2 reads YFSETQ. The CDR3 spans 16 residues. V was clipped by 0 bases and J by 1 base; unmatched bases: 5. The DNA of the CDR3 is TGCGCCAGCAGCTTGGACAGGGGGATCGGGAACACTGAAGCTTTCTTT. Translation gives CASSLDRGIGNTEAFF.

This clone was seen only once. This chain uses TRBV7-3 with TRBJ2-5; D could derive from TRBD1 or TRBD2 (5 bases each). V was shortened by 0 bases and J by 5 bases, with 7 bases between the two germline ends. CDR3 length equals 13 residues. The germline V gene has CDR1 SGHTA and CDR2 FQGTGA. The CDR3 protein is CASSLTGTETQYF. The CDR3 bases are TGTGCCAGCAGCTTAACAGGGACCGAGACCCAGTACTTC.

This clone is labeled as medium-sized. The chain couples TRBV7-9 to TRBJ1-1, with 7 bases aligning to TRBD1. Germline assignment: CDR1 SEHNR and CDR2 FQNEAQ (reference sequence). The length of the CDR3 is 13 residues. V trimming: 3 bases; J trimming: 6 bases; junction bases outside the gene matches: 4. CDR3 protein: CASSFMDRSEAFF. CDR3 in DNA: TGTGCCAGCAGCTTTATGGACAGGTCTGAAGCTTTCTTT.